This T cell receptor (delta chain) was captured by sequencing in a study of gamma-delta T cells after stem cell transplantation (TCRdb year 2016). The germline V and J ends show losses of 0 bases and 0 bases respectively, and no gene match explains 6 bases of the junction. CDR3 length: 18 amino acids, cysteine to phenylalanine. Only CDR3 DNA is held: 54 bases, read in frame from base 1. CDR1 GEAIGNYY and CDR2 EKD are derived from the germline V gene. The method was RT-PCR. The sequencer was an Illumina MiSeq. TCRdb reanalyzed the public reads with the CATT caller, and identical DNA sequences were merged afterwards. This sample comprises 2,500 to 3,000 delta-chain clones, roughly 9% of them detected only once. About a tenth of the sample rests with the top ten. This clone has just a few counts. This clone's antigen is unknown. TCRdb pairs this DNA with a much larger clone's protein that differs at residue 6, likely a read error; the protein shown was translated from the DNA.

This clonotype originated in a human donor. It is not recorded whose cells these are; they may come from a transplant donor. The specimen sequenced was gamma-delta T cells. The chain links TRDV2 with TRDJ2; 10 bases in the junction line up with TRDD3. This receptor has the CDR3 CACDTALGDSALTAQLFF. The sequenced DNA is TGTGCCTGTGACACCGCACTGGGGGATTCCGCTTTGACAGCACAACTCTTCTTT.